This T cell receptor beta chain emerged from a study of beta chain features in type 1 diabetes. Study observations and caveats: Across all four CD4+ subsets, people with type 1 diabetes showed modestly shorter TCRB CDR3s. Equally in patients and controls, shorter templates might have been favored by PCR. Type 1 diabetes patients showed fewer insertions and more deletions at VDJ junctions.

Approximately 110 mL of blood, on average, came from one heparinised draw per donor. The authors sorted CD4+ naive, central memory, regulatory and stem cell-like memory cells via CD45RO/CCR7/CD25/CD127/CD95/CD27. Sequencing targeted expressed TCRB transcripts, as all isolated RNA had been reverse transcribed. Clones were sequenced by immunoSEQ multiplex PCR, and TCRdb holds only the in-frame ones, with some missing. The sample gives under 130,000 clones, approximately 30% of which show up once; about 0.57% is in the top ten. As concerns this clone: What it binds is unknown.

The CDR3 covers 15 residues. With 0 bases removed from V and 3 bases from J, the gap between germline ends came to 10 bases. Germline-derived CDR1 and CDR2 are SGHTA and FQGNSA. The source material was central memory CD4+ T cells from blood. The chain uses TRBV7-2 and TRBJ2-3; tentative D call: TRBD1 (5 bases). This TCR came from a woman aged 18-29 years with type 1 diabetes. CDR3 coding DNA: TGTGCCAGCAGCTTAGCTGGGGCACCGACAGATACGCAGTATTTT. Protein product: CASSLAGAPTDTQYF.